The clone carrying this T cell receptor beta chain was seen a few times. Other DNA sequences in the same sample also yield this CDR3. The sample is drawn from a study of blood T cell repertoires in COVID-19. The CDR3 extends over 13 amino acids. From germline, CDR1 is KGHSH and CDR2 LQKENI. Trimming cost V 1 base and J 6 bases, with 7 bases left between them. Sequencing was performed with immunoSEQ multiplex PCR; in TCRdb, only in-frame clones are kept and a portion is missing. The sample gives under 300,000 clones, approximately 91% of which show up once; 1.7% is in the top ten. What was sequenced was PBMCs or T cells enriched from blood (not recorded which). This sequence was found in a woman between 35 and 50 years old who had recovered from COVID-19. The gene calls are TRBV18 and TRBJ2-1; no clear D gene. The CDR3 spells CASSPRLGNEQFF. For the CDR3, the DNA is TGTGCCAGCTCACCACGCCTCGGCAATGAGCAGTTCTTC.